These T cell receptor beta chains were read from a single sample in a study of T cell responses to AZD1222 COVID-19 vaccine. This table comes from immunoSEQ multiplex PCR, and its TCRdb copy is limited to in-frame clones, with some not included. Among 100,000 to 150,000 clones listed, 80% to 95% were seen once. Specimen: peripheral blood, collected on day 0 of MenACWY control vaccination. These TCRs come from an adult in good health. CDR3s include the opening cysteine and the closing phenylalanine or tryptophan. The D gene is left open where the match is weak. Only some rows state a clone size, as once, few, many or a class for expanded clones.

abundance	v_gene	d_gene	j_gene	CDR3nt	CDR3aa
.	TRBV7-3	TRBD2	TRBJ2-3	TGTGCCAGCAGCGCCCTAGCGGGGGGCACAGATACGCAGTATTTT	CASSALAGGTDTQYF
once	TRBV5-8	TRBD2	TRBJ2-1	TGTGCCAGCAGCCGGACTAGCGGGAGTGTACATGAGCAGTTCTTC	CASSRTSGSVHEQFF
.	TRBV7-2	TRBD1	TRBJ2-2	TGTGCCAGCAGCTTTAAGGGACAGGGCTCTGGGGAGCTGTTTTTT	CASSFKGQGSGELFF
.	TRBV7-2	TRBD2	TRBJ2-1	TGTGCCAGCAGCTTCCTCACTAGCGGATCCTACAATGAGCAGTTCTTC	CASSFLTSGSYNEQFF
once	TRBV19	TRBD1	TRBJ1-2	TGTGCCAGTAGTAGACAGGGTTCTAACTATGGCTACACCTTC	CASSRQGSNYGYTF
few	TRBV2	.	TRBJ2-2	TGTGCCAGCACCTCGCGGGTTGGCGGGGAAGCCGGGGAGCTGTTTTTT	CASTSRVGGEAGELFF
.	TRBV25-1	TRBD1	TRBJ2-7	TGTGCCAGCTTGGGAAGGACAGGAGTTGAGGGCTACGAGCAGTACTTC	CASLGRTGVEGYEQYF
.	TRBV7-3	TRBD1	TRBJ2-5	TGTGCCAGCAGCCTTTCGGGACAGGGGGCGCGGGAGACCCAGTACTTC	CASSLSGQGARETQYF
.	TRBV6-1	.	TRBJ1-2	TGTGCCAGCAGTGAGACATCTAACTATGGCTACACCTTC	CASSETSNYGYTF
.	TRBV6-5	.	TRBJ1-4	TGTGCCAGCAGTCAGGGATTGAATGAAAAACTGTTTTTT	CASSQGLNEKLFF